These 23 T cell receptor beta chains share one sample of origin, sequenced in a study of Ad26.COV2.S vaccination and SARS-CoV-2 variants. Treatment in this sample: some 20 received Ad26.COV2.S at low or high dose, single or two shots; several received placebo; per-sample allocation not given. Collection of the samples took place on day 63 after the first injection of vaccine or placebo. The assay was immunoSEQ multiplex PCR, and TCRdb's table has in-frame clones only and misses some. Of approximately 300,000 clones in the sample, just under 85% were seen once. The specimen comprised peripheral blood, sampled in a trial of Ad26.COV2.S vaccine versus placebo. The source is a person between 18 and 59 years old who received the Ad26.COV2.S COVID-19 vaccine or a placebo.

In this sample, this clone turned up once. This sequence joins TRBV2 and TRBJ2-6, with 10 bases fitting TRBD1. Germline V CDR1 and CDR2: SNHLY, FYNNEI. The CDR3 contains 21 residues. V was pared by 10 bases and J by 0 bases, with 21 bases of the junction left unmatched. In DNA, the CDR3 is TGTGCCACCAGAGAGAAGGGGACAGGGGCGGCCTCATTCTCTGGGGCCAACGTCCTGACTTTC. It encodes CATREKGTGAASFSGANVLTF. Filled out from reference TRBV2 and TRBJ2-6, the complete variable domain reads EPEVTQTPSHQVTQMGQEVILRCVPISNHLYFYWYRQILGQKVEFLVSFYNNEISEKSEIFDDQFSVERPDGSNFTLKIRSTKLEDSAMYFCATREKGTGAASFSGANVLTFGAGSRLTVL.

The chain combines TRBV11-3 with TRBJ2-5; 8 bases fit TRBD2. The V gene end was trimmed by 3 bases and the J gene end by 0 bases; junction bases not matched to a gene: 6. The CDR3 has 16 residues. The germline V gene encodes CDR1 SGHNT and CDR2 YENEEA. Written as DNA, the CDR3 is TGTGCCAGCAGCTTTTCTATTAGCGGGGACCAAGAGACCCAGTACTTC. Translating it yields CASSFSISGDQETQYF.

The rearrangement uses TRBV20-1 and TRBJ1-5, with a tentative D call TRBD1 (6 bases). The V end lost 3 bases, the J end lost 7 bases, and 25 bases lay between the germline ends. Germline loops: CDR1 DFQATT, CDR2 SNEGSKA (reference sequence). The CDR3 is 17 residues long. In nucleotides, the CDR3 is TGCAGTGCTAGTCCCCTTCGGACAGCCGAGGCGGTGCAGCCCCAGCATTTT. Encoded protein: CSASPLRTAEAVQPQHF.

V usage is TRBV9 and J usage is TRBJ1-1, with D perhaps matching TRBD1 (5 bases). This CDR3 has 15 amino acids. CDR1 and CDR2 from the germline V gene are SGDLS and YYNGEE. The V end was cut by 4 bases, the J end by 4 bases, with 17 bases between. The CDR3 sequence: CASSPVGQGGTEAFF. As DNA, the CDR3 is TGTGCCAGCAGCCCCGTTGGGCAGGGCGGCACTGAAGCTTTCTTT.

CDR3 region: CASSPTTDRARVLANVLTF. The DNA for the CDR3 is TGTGCCAGCAGCCCGACGACGGACAGGGCTAGAGTATTGGCCAACGTCCTGACTTTC. This sequence joins TRBV7-9 and TRBJ2-6, with 8 bases identical to TRBD1. Germline CDR1 SEHNR, CDR2 FQNEAQ (reference sequence). This CDR3 comprises 19 residues. Losses at the gene ends were 5 bases for V and 6 bases for J; bases not matched to a gene: 18.

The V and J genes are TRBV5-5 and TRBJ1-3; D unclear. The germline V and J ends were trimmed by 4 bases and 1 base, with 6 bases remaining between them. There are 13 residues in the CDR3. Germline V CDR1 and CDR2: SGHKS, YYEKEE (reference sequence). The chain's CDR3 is CASSRESGNTIYF. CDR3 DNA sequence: TGTGCCAGCAGCCGTGAATCTGGAAACACCATATATTTT.

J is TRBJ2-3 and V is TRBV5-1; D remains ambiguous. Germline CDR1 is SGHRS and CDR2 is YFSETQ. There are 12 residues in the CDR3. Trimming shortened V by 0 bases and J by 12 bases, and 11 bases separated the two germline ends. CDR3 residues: CASSLGQEDQYF. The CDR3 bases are TGCGCCAGCAGCTTGGGTCAGGAAGATCAGTATTTT.

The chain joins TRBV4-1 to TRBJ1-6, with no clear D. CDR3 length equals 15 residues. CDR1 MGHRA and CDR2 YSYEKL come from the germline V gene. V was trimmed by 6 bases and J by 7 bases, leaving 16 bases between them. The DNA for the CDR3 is TGCGCCAGCAGTCCGCAATCGTCCGTGAATTCACCCCTCCACTTT. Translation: CASSPQSSVNSPLHF.

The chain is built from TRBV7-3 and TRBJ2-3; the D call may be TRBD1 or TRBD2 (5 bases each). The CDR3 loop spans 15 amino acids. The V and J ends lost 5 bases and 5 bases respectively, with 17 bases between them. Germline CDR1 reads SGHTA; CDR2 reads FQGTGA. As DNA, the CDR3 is TGTGCCAGCAGCGCATCCGGGACCGAGAAAGATACGCAGTATTTT. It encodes CASSASGTEKDTQYF.

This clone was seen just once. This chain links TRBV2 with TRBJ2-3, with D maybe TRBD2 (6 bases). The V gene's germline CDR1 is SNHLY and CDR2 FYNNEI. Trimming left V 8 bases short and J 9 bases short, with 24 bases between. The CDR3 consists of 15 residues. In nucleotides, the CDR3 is TGTGCCAGCTGGTCGGGAGAGTTCGCTTTAGGGACGCAGTATTTT. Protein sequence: CASWSGEFALGTQYF.

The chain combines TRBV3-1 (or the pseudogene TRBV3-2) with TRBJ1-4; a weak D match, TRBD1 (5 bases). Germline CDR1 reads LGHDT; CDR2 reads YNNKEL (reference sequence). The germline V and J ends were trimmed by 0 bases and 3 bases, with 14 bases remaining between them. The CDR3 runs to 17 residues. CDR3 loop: CASSQEWQGNSNEKLFF. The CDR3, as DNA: TGTGCCAGCAGCCAAGAGTGGCAGGGTAACTCTAATGAAAAACTGTTTTTT.

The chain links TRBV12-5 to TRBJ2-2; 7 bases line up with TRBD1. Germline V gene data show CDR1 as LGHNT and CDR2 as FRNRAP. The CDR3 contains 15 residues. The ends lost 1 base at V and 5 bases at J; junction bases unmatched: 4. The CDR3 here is CASGLGAGGTGELFF. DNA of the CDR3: TGTGCTAGTGGTTTGGGGGCAGGGGGAACCGGGGAGCTGTTTTTT.

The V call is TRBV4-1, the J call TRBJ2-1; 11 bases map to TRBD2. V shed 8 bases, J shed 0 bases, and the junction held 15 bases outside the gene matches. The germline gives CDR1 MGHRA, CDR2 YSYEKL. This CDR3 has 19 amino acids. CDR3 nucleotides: TGCGCCAGCGGCTCAACCGGGACTAGCGGATACTCCTCCTACAATGAGCAGTTCTTC. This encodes CASGSTGTSGYSSYNEQFF.

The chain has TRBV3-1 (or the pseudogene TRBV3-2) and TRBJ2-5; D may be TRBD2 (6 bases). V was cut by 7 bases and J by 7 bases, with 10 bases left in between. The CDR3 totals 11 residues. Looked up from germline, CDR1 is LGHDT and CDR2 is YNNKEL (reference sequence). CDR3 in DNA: TGTGCCAGCACCCCCGGGGGGACCCAGTACTTC. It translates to CASTPGGTQYF.

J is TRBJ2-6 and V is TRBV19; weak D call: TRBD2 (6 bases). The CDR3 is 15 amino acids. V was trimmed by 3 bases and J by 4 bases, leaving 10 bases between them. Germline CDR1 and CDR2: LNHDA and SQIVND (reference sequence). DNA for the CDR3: TGTGCCAGTAGTATGGGGGGTGCCGGGGCCAACGTCCTGACTTTC. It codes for CASSMGGAGANVLTF.

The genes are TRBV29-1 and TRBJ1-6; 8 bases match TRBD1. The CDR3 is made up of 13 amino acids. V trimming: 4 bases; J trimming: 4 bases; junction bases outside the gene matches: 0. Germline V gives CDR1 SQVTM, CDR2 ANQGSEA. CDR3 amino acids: CSVGTGYNSPLHF. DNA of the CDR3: TGCAGCGTTGGGACAGGGTATAATTCACCCCTCCACTTT.

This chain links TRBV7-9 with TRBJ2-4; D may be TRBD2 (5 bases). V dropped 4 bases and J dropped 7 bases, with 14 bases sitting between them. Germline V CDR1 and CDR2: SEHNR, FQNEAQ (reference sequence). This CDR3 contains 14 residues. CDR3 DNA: TGTGCCAGCAGCTATCACGGGATAGGGAACATTCAGTACTTC. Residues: CASSYHGIGNIQYF.

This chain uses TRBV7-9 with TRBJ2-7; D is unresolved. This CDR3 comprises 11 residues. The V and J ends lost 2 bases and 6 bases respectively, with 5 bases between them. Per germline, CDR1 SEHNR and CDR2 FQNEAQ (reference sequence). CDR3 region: CASSLLAEQYF. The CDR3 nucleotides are TGTGCCAGCAGCTTACTGGCCGAGCAGTACTTC. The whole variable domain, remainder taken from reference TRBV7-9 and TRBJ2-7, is DTGVSQNPRHKITKRGQNVTFRCDPISEHNRLYWYRQTLGQGPEFLTYFQNEAQLEKSRLLSDRFSAERPKGSFSTLEIQRTEQGDSAMYLCASSLLAEQYFGPGTRLTVT.

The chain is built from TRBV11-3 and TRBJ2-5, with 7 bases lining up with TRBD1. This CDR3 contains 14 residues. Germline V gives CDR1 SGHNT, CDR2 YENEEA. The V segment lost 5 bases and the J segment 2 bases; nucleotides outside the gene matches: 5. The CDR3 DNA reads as TGTGCCAGCAGCCCCCGGGACAGACAAGAGACCCAGTACTTC. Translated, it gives CASSPRDRQETQYF.

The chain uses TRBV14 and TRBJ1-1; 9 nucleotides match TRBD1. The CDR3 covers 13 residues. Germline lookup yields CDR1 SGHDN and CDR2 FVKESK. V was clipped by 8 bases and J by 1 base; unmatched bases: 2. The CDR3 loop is CASLQGANTEAFF. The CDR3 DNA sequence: TGTGCCAGCTTACAGGGGGCGAACACTGAAGCTTTCTTT.

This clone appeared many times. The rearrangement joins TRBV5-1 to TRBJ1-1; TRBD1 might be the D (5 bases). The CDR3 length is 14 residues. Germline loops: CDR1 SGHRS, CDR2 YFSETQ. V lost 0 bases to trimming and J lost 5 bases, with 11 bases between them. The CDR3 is CASSLDGGETEAFF. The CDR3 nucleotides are TGCGCCAGCAGCTTGGATGGGGGAGAGACTGAAGCTTTCTTT.

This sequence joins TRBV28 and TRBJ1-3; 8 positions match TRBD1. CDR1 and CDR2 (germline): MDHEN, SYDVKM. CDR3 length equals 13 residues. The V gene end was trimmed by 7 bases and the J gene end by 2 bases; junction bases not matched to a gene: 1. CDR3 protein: CASKDRAGNTIYF. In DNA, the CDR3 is TGTGCCAGCAAGGACAGGGCTGGAAACACCATATATTTT.

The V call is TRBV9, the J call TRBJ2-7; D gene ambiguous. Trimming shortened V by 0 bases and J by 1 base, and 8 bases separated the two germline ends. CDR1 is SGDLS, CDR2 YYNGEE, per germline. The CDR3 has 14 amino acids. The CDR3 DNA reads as TGTGCCAGCAGCGTAGTATCAAGTTCCTACGAGCAGTACTTC. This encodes CASSVVSSSYEQYF.